This T cell receptor (beta chain) emerged from a study of T cells in Graves' hyperthyroidism and ophthalmopathy. This clonotype was recorded at least ten times. Regions amplified from RNA transcripts were the TCR beta CDR3 regions. Using the HTBI primer set, a first-round RT-PCR was run on the TCR CDR3. TCRdb re-called the multiplex PCR reads with MiXCR, one entry per CDR3 protein. In the table there are about 370,000 distinct CDR3 sequences, 12% to 15% of which are singletons. Active moderate-to-severe ophthalmopathy, Clinical Activity Score at least 3, NOSPECS at least 4, under 3 months' duration. Patients with uncontrolled infections, other autoimmune diseases, pregnancy or lactation were excluded. From less than 13 ml of fresh peripheral blood, PBMCs were isolated. The germline gives CDR1 MNHEY, CDR2 SMNVEV (reference sequence). V was clipped by 3 bases and J by 0 bases; unmatched bases: 15. The CDR3 length is 20 residues.

V and J are TRBV27 and TRBJ2-3, with 10 bases that match TRBD2. Sequenced: blood. The sequence was obtained from a woman aged 55-69 years with Graves' ophthalmopathy. The CDR3 spells CASSFQFLPSGRGSTDTQYF. The CDR3 region has the DNA TGTGCCAGCAGTTTCCAATTTTTACCAAGCGGGAGGGGAAGCACAGATACGCAGTATTTT.